This T cell receptor beta chain was captured in a study of cytomegalovirus exposure and HLA in healthy donors. V was pared by 5 bases and J by 7 bases, with 10 bases of the junction left unmatched. Germline assignment: CDR1 MNHNY and CDR2 SVGAGI (reference sequence). The CDR3 extends over 16 amino acids. PCR amplification relied on 60 Vbeta primers (plus 13 Jbeta primers). TCRdb's table, derived via immunoSEQ multiplex PCR, lists solely in-frame clones and lacks some. The data show 150,000 or so clones, just under 85% seen once. V gene TRBV6-6 combines with J gene TRBJ2-4; 11 bases are a match to TRBD2. Sequenced material: PBMCs. This receptor was obtained from a man aged 25 to 45 in good health and CMV-seropositive. This CDR3 reads CASSAPTSGILNIQYF. The CDR3 DNA sequence: TGTGCCAGCAGTGCTCCGACTAGCGGGATTTTGAACATTCAGTACTTC.